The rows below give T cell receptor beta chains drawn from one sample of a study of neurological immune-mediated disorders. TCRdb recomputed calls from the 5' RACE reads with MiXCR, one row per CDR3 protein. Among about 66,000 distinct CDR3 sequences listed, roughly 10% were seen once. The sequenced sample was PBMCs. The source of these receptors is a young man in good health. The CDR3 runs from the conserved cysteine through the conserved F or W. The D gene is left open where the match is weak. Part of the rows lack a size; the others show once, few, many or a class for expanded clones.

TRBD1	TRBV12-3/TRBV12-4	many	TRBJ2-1	TGTGCCAGCAGTTTTCGACAGGGATACAATGAGCAGTTCTTC	CASSFRQGYNEQFF
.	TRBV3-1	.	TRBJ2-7	TGTGCCAGCAGCCAAGGGTCCTATACCTACGAGCAGTACTTC	CASSQGSYTYEQYF
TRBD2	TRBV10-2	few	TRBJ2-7	TGCGCCAGCAGTTGGGGGGTTAGCGGGAGTTCCGAGCAGTACTTC	CASSWGVSGSSEQYF
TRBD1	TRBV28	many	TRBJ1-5	TGTGCCAGCAGACGACAGGGGGCCCTTAGCAATCAGCCCCAGCATTTT	CASRRQGALSNQPQHF
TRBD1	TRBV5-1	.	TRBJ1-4	TGCGCCAGCAGCTTGGAAAGGACAGGAAGGGGCCCGGGGACTAATGAAAAACTGTTTTTT	CASSLERTGRGPGTNEKLFF
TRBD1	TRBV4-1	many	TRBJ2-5	TGCGCCAGCAGTCTACAGGGGGCCCGGGAGACCCAGTACTTC	CASSLQGARETQYF
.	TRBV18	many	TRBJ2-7	TGTGCCAGCTCACCACAAATGAGGCCCTACGAGCAGTACTTC	CASSPQMRPYEQYF
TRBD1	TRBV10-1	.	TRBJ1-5	TGCGCCAGCAGTGATCCTCTACAGGGGGCCATTCAGCCCCAGCATTTT	CASSDPLQGAIQPQHF
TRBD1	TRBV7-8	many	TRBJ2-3	TGTGCCAGCAGCTTAGCGCTGGTCCACGGGACAGGCCCTCAAGATACGCAGTATTTT	CASSLALVHGTGPQDTQYF
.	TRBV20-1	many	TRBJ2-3	TGCAGTGCTAGTGACAGGTCGTTTGGAACAGATACGCAGTATTTT	CSASDRSFGTDTQYF
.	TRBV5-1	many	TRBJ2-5	TGCGCCAGCAGCTTTTCACAGGTTCAAGAGACCCAGTACTTC	CASSFSQVQETQYF
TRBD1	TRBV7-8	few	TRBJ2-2	TGTGCCAGCAGCGAGCAGGGACAGCAAACCGGGGAGCTGTTTTTT	CASSEQGQQTGELFF
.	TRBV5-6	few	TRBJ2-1	.	CASSFYICSAPDWYNEQFF
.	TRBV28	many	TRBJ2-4	TGTGCCAGCAGTTTCTCGACCCTCAGGGAGTCTTACTTC	CASSFSTLRESYF
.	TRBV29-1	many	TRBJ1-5	TGCAGCGTTGGAGAGTCGGGGGCGGGTCAGCCCCAGCATTTT	CSVGESGAGQPQHF
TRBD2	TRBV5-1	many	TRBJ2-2	TGCGCCAGCAGCTACGGACTAGCGGTCATGAACACCGGGGAGCTGTTTTTT	CASSYGLAVMNTGELFF
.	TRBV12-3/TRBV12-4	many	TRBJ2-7	TGTGCCAGCAGTTTTAAAGGGAACGAGCAGTACTTC	CASSFKGNEQYF
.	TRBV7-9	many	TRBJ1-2	TGTGCCAGCACCCTCGGATCAGGCCCTAACTATGGCTACACCTTC	CASTLGSGPNYGYTF
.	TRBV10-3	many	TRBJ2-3	TGTGCCATCAGTGAGCCGAACGGGAACGCAGGGGTCGCAGATACGCAGTATTTT	CAISEPNGNAGVADTQYF